This T cell receptor beta chain appears in the sequencing data of a study of cytomegalovirus exposure and HLA in healthy donors (dated by TCRdb to about 2017). A note on the overall study: According to a later analysis, the roughly 120 validation repertoires were produced on the same platform as the 666 repertoires of the first cohort. The study aimed to test whether signatures of past pathogen exposure could be identified by cataloging public T cell receptors. High-throughput TCR immunosequencing, statistical association of individual TCRs with disease status, and machine learning were combined to predict cytomegalovirus infection status. Along with the roughly 670-subject first cohort, a separate validation cohort of over a hundred different subjects was used.

Beyond this particular receptor, the publication reports: Cytomegalovirus status was reported to be diagnosed by the classifier with high specificity and sensitivity in both the original and validation cohorts. Most TCR sequences were seen in very few donors, while some public TCRs were found in many individuals. The authors suggested that the approach could potentially be generalized to other disease states and immunological phenotypes. Of the cluster scores, around 95% were above 0 in a later analysis, which found that TCRs clustered in the first cohort also tended to co-occur in the 120 validation repertoires. A total of fewer than 200 TCR beta chains were listed by the study as associated with cytomegalovirus. In vitro tests confirmed that three of the cytomegalovirus-associated TCR beta chains recognize cytomegalovirus antigens. All 110 or so repertoires were used to score co-occurrence in the validation cohort in a later analysis, because that analysis had no HLA typing for the cohort.

A remark on this clone: Its target antigen remains unknown. No base-level quality is on record; no much larger clone is a single base apart.

The method was the immunoSEQ multiplex PCR assay. The authors' pipeline ran thus. A statistical classification framework was developed to diagnose cytomegalovirus status using the catalog of TCR beta chain sequences. TCRdb holds this immuneACCESS table with in-frame rearrangements only. Some clones are missing; in checked studies, unresolved V genes explain under half, and the rest has no known cause. The DNA was the basis for D and trimming; V, J and clone size are from that table. The sample yields roughly 200,000 clones; around 80% were counted once. The ten biggest clones cover 1% to 1.5% of the sample. The donors belonged to the validation cohort of about 110 subjects, which was separate from the roughly 680-subject first cohort. From the germline V gene, CDR1 is SGDLS and CDR2 is YYNGEE. The trim is 3 bases for V and 8 bases for J, with a gap of 15 bases between the germline ends. The CDR3 measures 14 amino acids from cysteine to phenylalanine. Here the CDR3 DNA is all that survives: 42 bases in frame from base 1.

This chain is built from TRBV9 and TRBJ2-1; TRBD2 could be the D gene, as 5 bases match. The TCR comes from a woman under 40 in good health and CMV-seronegative. Sequenced: PBMCs. In nucleotide form, the sequence is TGTGCCAGCAGCGCAAAACCACCGGAGGATGAGCAGTTCTTC. Its translation is CASSAKPPEDEQFF.